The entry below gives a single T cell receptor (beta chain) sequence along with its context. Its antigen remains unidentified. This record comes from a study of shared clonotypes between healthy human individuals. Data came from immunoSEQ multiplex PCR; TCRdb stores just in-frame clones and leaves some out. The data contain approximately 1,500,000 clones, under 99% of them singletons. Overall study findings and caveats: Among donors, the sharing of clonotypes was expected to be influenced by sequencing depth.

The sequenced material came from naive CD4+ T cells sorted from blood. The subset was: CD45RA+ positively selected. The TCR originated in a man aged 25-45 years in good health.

The CDR3 DNA follows: TGCGCCAGCAGCATTAGACTGGTGGGAGATACGCAGTATTTT. This encodes CASSIRLVGDTQYF. The chain recombines TRBV5-1 with TRBJ2-3; D unclear. This CDR3 comprises 14 residues. Germline CDR1 is SGHRS and CDR2 is YFSETQ. The V end was cut by 4 bases, the J end by 5 bases, with 14 bases between.